The 6 T cell receptor beta chains below all came from one sample that was sequenced in a study of T cell changes during pregnancy in multiple sclerosis. TCRdb's copy holds only in-frame clones and misses some; the assay was immunoSEQ multiplex PCR. This sample carries about 51,000 clones, 85% to 95% of them seen once, and the ten largest clones take 0.5% to 0.7%. The sample here was CD4+ T cells from peripheral blood mononuclear cells, taken in the second trimester of pregnancy. All receptors derive from a female donor with multiple sclerosis, enrolled in a pregnancy study.

The chain couples TRBV5-4 to TRBJ2-1, with unresolved D. Looked up from germline, CDR1 is SGHNT and CDR2 is YYREEE (reference sequence). This CDR3 is 14 amino acids long. The germline V and J ends were trimmed by 0 bases and 10 bases, with 14 bases remaining between them. The CDR3 nucleotides read TGTGCCAGCAGCTTGGATGCTAGATCGGCGGAGCAGTTCTTC. Translation: CASSLDARSAEQFF.

V gene TRBV4-3 combines with J gene TRBJ1-2, with D possibly TRBD1 on 5 matching bases. Germline V gene lookup returns CDR1 LGHNA and CDR2 YSLEER. The CDR3 contains 17 residues. The ends were cut back, 3 bases at V and 4 bases at J, with 21 bases in the middle. The CDR3 reads CASSQVGGGTGAYGYTF. The CDR3 coding sequence is TGCGCCAGCAGCCAGGTTGGTGGAGGGACCGGAGCCTATGGCTACACCTTC.

The chain carries TRBV30 and TRBJ2-1, with D uncertain. The V end was cut by 1 base, the J end by 9 bases, with 10 bases between. The germline V gene has CDR1 GTSNPN and CDR2 SVGIG (reference sequence). The CDR3 spans 12 residues. Here the CDR3 reads CAWSGGVGEQFF. The CDR3 DNA is TGTGCCTGGAGTGGAGGCGTTGGTGAGCAGTTCTTC.

The count of this clone is one. The V gene is TRBV7-2, the J gene TRBJ1-2, with 9 bases fitting TRBD1. The CDR3 loop spans 13 amino acids. The V gene end was trimmed by 5 bases and the J gene end by 6 bases; junction bases not matched to a gene: 4. Germline CDR1 reads SGHTA; CDR2 reads FQGNSA. This chain's CDR3 is CASSQTGGDGYTF. CDR3 bases: TGTGCCAGCAGCCAAACAGGGGGCGATGGCTACACCTTC.

The V and J genes are TRBV7-2 and TRBJ1-1; D is uncertain. Trimming stripped 2 bases from V and 0 bases from J, with 7 bases between. CDR1 is SGHTA, CDR2 FQGNSA, per germline. The CDR3 contains 14 residues. CDR3 DNA: TGTGCCAGCAGCTTAACATCCATGAACACTGAAGCTTTCTTT. It specifies CASSLTSMNTEAFF.

This chain uses TRBV27 with TRBJ2-5; 10 positions agree with TRBD2. Germline V gene sequence: CDR1 MNHEY, CDR2 SMNVEV (reference sequence). The J segment lost 0 bases and the V segment lost 5 bases, leaving 12 bases of the junction unmatched. The CDR3 is 18 amino acids. CDR3 sequence (DNA): TGTGCCAGCAGTCCCGAGGGAGCGGGGGGGGAGTACCAAGAGACCCAGTACTTC. This sequence encodes CASSPEGAGGEYQETQYF.